This T cell receptor (beta chain) was profiled in a study of cytomegalovirus exposure and HLA in healthy donors. It was with 60 Vbeta and 13 Jbeta primers that the PCR ran. Some clones are missing from TCRdb's copy, which holds only in-frame ones; the method was immunoSEQ multiplex PCR. Altogether 20,000 or so clones are present, over 75% being singletons, with the ten largest covering 6% to 9.5%. V lost 5 bases and J 3 bases, leaving 16 bases between the germline ends. Germline CDR1 SEHNR, CDR2 FQNEAQ (reference sequence). The CDR3 spans 15 residues. A note on this clone: Its antigen is unknown.

General study results and limits: The number of N-insertions in an Asian-associated ancestry cluster was reportedly below the approximately 700-donor mean in a later analysis. When analyzed later, the rates of TCR association showed variation by HLA locus, with DRB1 the most and HLA-C the fewest. TRBV6-2, TRBV6-3 and some other V segments were unresolvable in 87-base-pair reads.

Sequencing was done on a sample of PBMCs. This receptor was taken from a man between 60 and 75 years old in good health and CMV-seronegative. The chain has TRBV7-9 and TRBJ1-1; maybe TRBD1 (5 bases). The CDR3 sequence: CASSEPIGGDTEAFF. The CDR3 nucleotides are TGTGCCAGCAGCGAACCAATCGGAGGGGACACTGAAGCTTTCTTT.